Listed below are T cell receptor beta chains from one sample, sequenced in a study of T-cell memory formation after mild COVID-19. TCRdb re-called the 5' RACE reads with MiXCR, one entry per CDR3 protein. The repertoire has about 450,000 distinct CDR3 sequences, about a quarter of them found once; the top ten carry roughly 14%. Sequenced input: PBMCs or a T cell subset sorted from them (not recorded which). The receptors shown here come from an adult woman who had mild COVID-19 (a few samples of this study predate the infection). Cell type and time point are not known. CDR3s include the opening cysteine and the closing phenylalanine or tryptophan.

cdr3_length | j_call | v_call | cdr3_aa
13 | TRBJ1-2 | TRBV27 | CASSKTGGRGYTF
15 | TRBJ2-3 | TRBV5-1 | CASSLARYRTDTQYF
15 | TRBJ2-3 | TRBV7-9 | CASSEAGGPQDTQYF
14 | TRBJ1-2 | TRBV10-3 | CAITSDSSNYGYTF
15 | TRBJ2-2 | TRBV27 | CASARSSGTNGELFF
16 | TRBJ2-1 | TRBV12-3/TRBV12-4 | CASSLWVQSKNNEQFF
15 | TRBJ2-7 | TRBV5-1 | CASREGLADPYEQYF
15 | TRBJ1-1 | TRBV3-1 | CASSRDRGPNTEAFF
15 | TRBJ2-5 | TRBV5-4 | CASSFGGRSEETQYF
14 | TRBJ2-7 | TRBV2 | CASYRGQHPYEQYF
14 | TRBJ1-5 | TRBV7-2 | CASSLGMSNQPQHF
15 | TRBJ2-7 | TRBV5-1 | CASSLDGGSSYEQYF
14 | TRBJ1-2 | TRBV24-1 | CATSDSGQNYGYTF
14 | TRBJ1-1 | TRBV18 | CASSPVRVNTEAFF
16 | TRBJ1-6 | TRBV20-1 | CSARDRARTWSSPLHF
12 | TRBJ2-1 | TRBV5-5 | CASSLVGSEQFF
16 | TRBJ2-5 | TRBV4-3 | CASSQEFLAGNYDQYF
17 | TRBJ2-2 | TRBV27 | CASSFFPDRVETGELFF
11 | TRBJ1-1 | TRBV12-3/TRBV12-4 | CASSSFTEAFF
14 | TRBJ2-7 | TRBV5-6 | CASSVRDRVYEQYF
14 | TRBJ2-7 | TRBV5-5 | CASSLEGSSYEQYF
15 | TRBJ2-1 | TRBV27 | CASSIWGVQYNEQFF
11 | TRBJ1-2 | TRBV10-3 | CAISAGYGYTF
14 | TRBJ2-2 | TRBV20-1 | CSASWRSNTGELFF
16 | TRBJ1-1 | TRBV3-1 | CASSQGSTGTGAEAFF
15 | NA | TRBV11-2 | CASSFTSSRYNEQFF
15 | TRBJ2-3 | TRBV12-3/TRBV12-4 | CASSLGDSGTDTQYF
15 | TRBJ2-7 | TRBV19 | CASSSRDSMNYEQYF
18 | TRBJ2-2 | TRBV3-1 | CASSQGLGTSGHTGELFF